This T cell receptor (beta chain) was sequenced during a study of OX40 agonist ivuxolimab in advanced cancers. Background for the entire study: The costimulatory receptor OX40 (CD134) was targeted by ivuxolimab, a fully human IgG2 agonistic monoclonal antibody. Patients were allowed to have had prior anti-PD-1, anti-PD-L1 or anti-CTLA-4 therapy, and roughly 40% of the dose-escalation patients had previously received checkpoint inhibitors. The paper describes the monotherapy dose-escalation part (N of about 47 patients) of the phase I trial of ivuxolimab. The point of sequencing TCRbeta in the periphery was to test whether ivuxolimab changed TCR sequence diversity and drove clonal T-cell expansion. Among the roughly 50 dose-escalation patients, some 20 had hepatocellular carcinoma, 15 or so melanoma, 9 renal cell carcinoma and 9 head and neck cancer. A male proportion of around 81% and a mean age of roughly 55 years, ranging from about 20 to 79, were recorded for the dose-escalation cohort. Intravenous ivuxolimab was administered to patients every 2 weeks at six dose levels: 0.01, 0.1, 0.3, 1.5, 3 and 10 mg/kg. Partial responses occurred in three dose-escalation patients: two with cutaneous melanoma and one with hepatocellular carcinoma.

To sequence the TCRbeta CDR3 region, genomic DNA was isolated from the sorted cells. The immunoSEQ Assay was used for sequencing of TCRbeta CDR3 regions. TCRdb provides this immuneACCESS table in a form limited to in-frame rearrangements. Some clones are lacking; in checked studies, under half of them reflect an unresolved V gene, and why the rest are absent is not known. For this sample the table gives over 70,000 clones, of which roughly 87% were detected only once. The top ten hold about 0.2% of the sample. Patients with a history of autoimmune disease or receiving systemic immunosuppression were excluded from the trial. Peripheral blood for TCR sequencing was drawn from every dose cohort at baseline, at cycle 4 day 1 and at cycle 7 day 1. The samples were drawn from a first-in-human, open-label, multicenter phase I dose-escalation trial of ivuxolimab. Adults with locally advanced or metastatic melanoma, renal cell carcinoma, hepatocellular carcinoma or head and neck squamous cell carcinoma were enrolled in the trial. Before TCR sequencing, CD4+ and CD8+ T cells were separately sorted from peripheral blood.

In regard to this clone: Its antigen is not yet known. The input lacks base qualities; no much larger clone sits a single base away.

Study-wide conclusions, independent of this receptor: On average, CD8+ T cells showed more expanded clones than CD4+ T cells after ivuxolimab. Antigen specificity was not determined for the clonally expanded peripheral T cells. Clonal expansion of both CD4+ and CD8+ blood T cells was observed from baseline to week 6 at doses 0.1 to 3.0 mg/kg. Low levels of normalized T-cell clonal expansion were also seen in some nonresponding patients. In the 0.1-3.0 mg/kg groups, partial responders had among the lowest normalized peripheral clonal expansion, particularly in CD8+ T cells.

V is clipped by 6 bases and J by 3 bases, and the sequence between their germline boundaries is 12 bases long. Reading from cysteine to phenylalanine, the CDR3 counts 14 amino acids. The CDR3 DNA has 42 bases and is translated from base 1. Reading the germline V gene (reference sequence) gives CDR1 LNHDA and CDR2 SQIVND. The receptor comes from an adult with an advanced solid tumor such as melanoma, head and neck, liver or kidney cancer. The chain joins TRBV19 to TRBJ1-5, with the D gene too uncertain to name. This specimen consisted of CD4+ or CD8+ T cells sorted from blood, obtained in a trial of the OX40 agonist ivuxolimab. The DNA sequence is given as TGTGCCAGTAGCCAGACTCCTTCCAATCAGCCCCAGCATTTT. Translated, this gives CASSQTPSNQPQHF.